The clone carrying this TCR beta chain was seen a few times. The antigen is undetermined. Germline V gives CDR1 SQVTM, CDR2 ANQGSEA. Trimming left V 3 bases short and J 4 bases short, with 10 bases between. This CDR3 has 13 residues. Individuals who donated were healthy Caucasians from Russia aged about 6 to 100. The entry originates in a study of blood T cells in healthy people across ages. Study at large: Template-switching capture recovered about one barcoded beta molecule per two T cells.

Study-wide results and caveats: Per million T cells, TCR beta diversity dropped roughly linearly as age increased. TCR beta diversity was tightly associated with the proportion of naive T cells.

Sample-barcoded 5' priming and a J-beta primer mix drove a second PCR of 7 to 11 cycles. TCRdb itself ran the 5' RACE reads through MiXCR, one entry per CDR3 protein. The sample consists of over 950,000 distinct CDR3 sequences, around 54% of them appearing once. This receptor was obtained from a woman aged 60 to 75 in good health. The chain combines TRBV29-1 with TRBJ1-5; D is unclear. The sequencing sample was made of blood. Written as DNA, the CDR3 is TGCAGCGTTGACGCGGGTAAGAATCAGCCCCAGCATTTT. Translating gives CSVDAGKNQPQHF.